This T cell receptor beta chain comes out of a study of response to subunit inactivated influenza vaccine (dated by TCRdb to between 2017 and 2018). Some background on the complete study: Deep quantitative T cell receptor repertoire profiling was used in the study to track responses to a trivalent subunit inactivated influenza vaccine.

Results and caveats for the whole study, not just this receptor: It was suggested by the authors that each seasonal influenza vaccination may recruit only a limited number of new T cells.

Germline trimming amounts to 9 bases on V and 1 base on J, with 15 as the count of junction bases outside the gene matches. From cysteine to phenylalanine, the CDR3 is 20 amino acids long. The CDR3 DNA has 60 bases and is translated from base 1. The protocol used for the library was RT-PCR. TCRdb shows the sequencer as Illumina HiSeq 2500. TCRdb passed the public sequencing reads through fastp at Q25 and MiXCR, retaining productive beta sequences. Every distinct CDR3 protein forms one entry, paired with its most common genes and DNA. This sample has roughly 630,000 distinct CDR3 sequences in its table, and around 13% of those were observed once. The top ten clones comprise approximately 7.6% of the sample. This clonotype has more than one count but fewer than ten. Its antigen remains undetermined. Base qualities are missing; no much larger clone stands one base away.

Here the chain combines TRBV12-3 or TRBV12-4 and TRBJ2-1; TRBD2 matches 16 bases in the middle. This sequence originates from a man over 45 who received an inactivated influenza vaccine. Donor details come from another sample of the same person, matched by shared clones. Sequenced material: PBMCs from blood, taken less than 15 days before vaccination. The DNA reads TGTGCCAGTGCGGGGGAGGGGACTAGCGGGAGGGGTTGGTCCTACAATGAGCAGTTCTTC. It codes for CASAGEGTSGRGWSYNEQFF.